The clone carrying this T cell receptor (beta chain) was seen a few times. Antigen specificity is unknown. Trimming left V 7 bases short and J 8 bases short, with 18 bases between. Germline V CDR1 and CDR2: MNHNS, SASEGT. The CDR3 loop spans 14 amino acids. This record comes from a study of response to subunit inactivated influenza vaccine. TCRdb reanalysed the RT-PCR reads using MiXCR and keeps one entry per CDR3 protein. The sample includes about 800,000 distinct CDR3 sequences, 21% of them seen just once. The study's findings and limits: It was suggested by the authors that few new T cells are recruited by each seasonal influenza vaccination.

Source: PBMCs from blood, taken 5 to 6 days after vaccination. This sequence joins TRBV6-1 and TRBJ1-3; the D gene is possibly TRBD1 (6 bases). The TCR comes from a man aged 50 to 60 who received an inactivated influenza vaccine. The CDR3 DNA is TGTGCCAGCAAATCCGAGAGGGGGGTTGACACCATATATTTT. Encoded protein: CASKSERGVDTIYF.